The 28 T cell receptor beta chains below all came from one sample that was sequenced in a study of OX40 agonist ivuxolimab in advanced cancers. The table came from immunoSEQ multiplex PCR; TCRdb's copy has only in-frame clones and leaves some out. The sample consists of around 61,000 clones, approximately 77% of them appearing once. The source was CD4+ or CD8+ T cells sorted from blood, collected in a trial of the OX40 agonist ivuxolimab. These receptors all come from an adult with an advanced solid tumor such as melanoma, head and neck, liver or kidney cancer.

This clone was detected a few times. The chain recombines TRBV6-5 with TRBJ1-1, with TRBD1 matching over 9 bases. The germline V gene has CDR1 MNHEY and CDR2 SVGAGI. CDR3 length: 15 amino acids. V shed 4 bases, J shed 3 bases, and the junction held 6 bases outside the gene matches. The CDR3: CASSFGTGKDTEAFF. Written as DNA, the CDR3 is TGTGCCAGCAGTTTTGGGACAGGGAAGGACACTGAAGCTTTCTTT.

This chain links TRBV10-3 with TRBJ2-5; D is unresolved. Per the germline V gene, CDR1 is ENHRY and CDR2 is SYGVKD. The V end was cut by 0 bases, the J end by 5 bases, with 13 bases between. The length of the CDR3 is 15 residues. The CDR3 sequence is CAISESNVRSETQYF. The CDR3 coding sequence is TGTGCCATCAGTGAGTCGAATGTTAGGTCGGAGACCCAGTACTTC.

This sequence joins TRBV6-5 and TRBJ2-3; 9 positions match TRBD2. The CDR3 runs to 16 residues. Unmatched junction bases numbered 6, after V lost 3 bases and J lost 2 bases. Germline-derived CDR1 and CDR2 are MNHEY and SVGAGI. Here the CDR3 reads CASSYGAGGYTDTQYF. The CDR3 DNA is TGTGCCAGCAGTTATGGGGCGGGAGGGTACACAGATACGCAGTATTTT.

CDR3 in amino acids: CASSQASADSHFKLFF. CDR3 nucleotides: TGTGCCAGCAGCCAAGCCTCCGCAGACAGTCATTTTAAACTGTTTTTT. The rearrangement joins TRBV4-2 to TRBJ1-4; TRBD1 might be the D (5 bases). This CDR3 is 16 amino acids long. CDR1 and CDR2 from the germline V gene are LGHNA and YNFKEQ. Trimming stripped 1 base from V and 11 bases from J, with 20 bases between.

The J gene is TRBJ2-1, the V gene TRBV19; D ambiguous. Trimming took 4 bases from V and 2 from J, leaving 15 bases between them. The germline V gene encodes CDR1 LNHDA and CDR2 SQIVND (reference sequence). There are 16 residues in the CDR3. This CDR3 is CASSTSADTTYNEQFF. The CDR3 bases are TGTGCCAGTAGTACCTCGGCGGATACGACCTACAATGAGCAGTTCTTC.

The chain joins TRBV27 to TRBJ1-4; TRBD1 is a possible D gene (5 bases). CDR1 is MNHEY, CDR2 SMNVEV, per germline (reference sequence). This CDR3 region has 13 residues. V was cut by 10 bases and J by 3 bases, with 12 bases left in between. The CDR3 DNA reads TGTGCCACTCGGGGCGGGGCTAATGAAAAACTGTTTTTT. Its protein product is CATRGGANEKLFF.

V gene TRBV19 combines with J gene TRBJ1-1; no clear D gene. V was trimmed by 4 bases and J by 6 bases, leaving 12 bases between them. Germline CDR1 and CDR2: LNHDA and SQIVND (reference sequence). This CDR3 has 13 residues. The CDR3 DNA is TGTGCCAGTAGTACCGAAGTCGCCCCTGAAGCTTTCTTT. It encodes CASSTEVAPEAFF.

V is TRBV5-1 and J is TRBJ2-3, with 10 bases identical to TRBD2. This CDR3 has 16 amino acids. The junction had 7 bases not matched to a gene; V was cut back by 4 bases and J by 2 bases. The germline gives CDR1 SGHRS, CDR2 YFSETQ. As DNA, the CDR3 is TGCGCCAGCAGCCCTCTAGCGGGAGCGTCCACAGATACGCAGTATTTT. Translated, it gives CASSPLAGASTDTQYF.

This clone occurred once. The DNA of the CDR3 is TGTGCCATCAGCCCCAGTTTGGTAGGAGACAATGAGCAGTTCTTC. Amino acids: CAISPSLVGDNEQFF. The chain is built from TRBV10-3 and TRBJ2-1; D ambiguous. This CDR3 comprises 15 residues. CDR1 ENHRY and CDR2 SYGVKD come from the germline V gene. Trimming removed 6 bases at V and 5 bases at J, with 17 bases between.

The gene calls are TRBV5-1 and TRBJ1-3, with TRBD1 matching over 7 bases. The V and J ends lost 3 bases and 5 bases, in that order; junction bases with no gene match: 5. Germline CDR1 reads SGHRS; CDR2 reads YFSETQ. The CDR3 is made up of 14 amino acids. Here the CDR3 reads CASSSTGARNTIYF. The CDR3 nucleotides read TGCGCCAGCAGCTCTACAGGGGCCAGAAACACCATATATTTT.

This chain links TRBV28 with TRBJ1-4, with 9 bases matching TRBD1. CDR1 is MDHEN, CDR2 SYDVKM, per germline. V was clipped by 6 bases and J by 5 bases; unmatched bases: 7. The CDR3 spans 15 residues. This CDR3 is CASSVAGQGNEKLFF. The CDR3, as DNA: TGTGCCAGCAGCGTAGCGGGACAGGGCAATGAAAAACTGTTTTTT.

V gene TRBV19 combines with J gene TRBJ2-4; 13 positions agree with TRBD2. The germline V gene has CDR1 LNHDA and CDR2 SQIVND (reference sequence). The CDR3 extends over 16 amino acids. J was trimmed by 3 bases and V by 5 bases; bases with no gene match: 4. The DNA for the CDR3 is TGTGCCAGTAGTCCGGGACTAGCGGGATTCAAAAACATTCAGTACTTC. Its translation: CASSPGLAGFKNIQYF.

The rearrangement links TRBV19 to TRBJ1-5; the D gene is possibly TRBD1 (5 bases). Germline loops: CDR1 LNHDA, CDR2 SQIVND (reference sequence). The V gene lost 6 bases and the J gene lost 5 bases, with 17 bases spanning the gap. The CDR3 contains 15 residues. The CDR3 region is CASRRDEEGYQPQHF. Here the CDR3 DNA reads TGTGCCAGTAGAAGGGACGAGGAGGGCTATCAGCCCCAGCATTTT.

This chain links TRBV10-3 with TRBJ2-3; 12 positions match TRBD2. CDR1 and CDR2 from the germline V gene are ENHRY and SYGVKD. The CDR3 is 15 amino acids. V trimming: 6 bases; J trimming: 0 bases; junction bases outside the gene matches: 1. CDR3 bases: TGTGCCATCAGGGGGACTAGCGGGAGCACAGATACGCAGTATTTT. Protein sequence: CAIRGTSGSTDTQYF.

Details on this clone: An end of the junction differs from the germline gene, which may be a read error. The chain links TRBV7-9 to TRBJ2-1; 10 nucleotides align to TRBD1. The germline gives CDR1 SEHNR, CDR2 FQNEAQ (reference sequence). The CDR3 length is 12 residues. For the CDR3, the DNA is TGTGCCAGCAGCGAAGGCCGACAGGGGGCTCTCTTC. This encodes CASSEGRQGALF.

This chain links TRBV18 with TRBJ1-3; D gene ambiguous. Germline CDR1 is KGHSH and CDR2 is LQKENI. This CDR3 comprises 13 residues. V was cut by 3 bases and J by 4 bases, with 7 bases left in between. The CDR3 is CASSPDGGNTIYF. The CDR3 bases are TGTGCCAGCTCACCTGACGGAGGAAACACCATATATTTT.

For the CDR3, the DNA is TGTGCCAGCAGTCTAGGCAGTGGAGGGGCTTTTCAGCCCCAGCATTTT. Translation gives CASSLGSGGAFQPQHF. The chain is built from TRBV28 and TRBJ1-5; possible D gene TRBD1, 5 bases. Germline CDR1 is MDHEN and CDR2 is SYDVKM. This CDR3 region has 16 residues. The V end lost 5 bases, the J end lost 6 bases, and 20 bases lay between the germline ends.

This clone appeared once. This chain joins TRBV7-2 and TRBJ1-1, with D unresolved. V was trimmed by 5 bases and J by 0 bases, leaving 10 bases between them. Per the germline V gene, CDR1 is SGHTA and CDR2 is FQGNSA. The length of the CDR3 is 14 residues. CDR3 amino acids: CASSQQSMNTEAFF. The CDR3 region has the DNA TGTGCCAGCAGCCAACAAAGCATGAACACTGAAGCTTTCTTT.

J is TRBJ1-4 and V is TRBV10-3; D is unresolved. Germline V gene lookup returns CDR1 ENHRY and CDR2 SYGVKD. The CDR3 loop spans 11 amino acids. Between the trimmed V and J ends, which lost 3 bases and 7 bases, there was a span of 3 bases. CDR3 nucleotide sequence: TGTGCCATCAGTGACGGTGAAAAACTGTTTTTT. It codes for CAISDGEKLFF.

This chain links TRBV27 with TRBJ2-7; 7 bases agree with TRBD2. V was clipped by 4 bases and J by 5 bases; unmatched bases: 8. The CDR3 loop spans 14 amino acids. From germline, CDR1 is MNHEY and CDR2 SMNVEV (reference sequence). DNA of the CDR3: TGTGCCAGCAGTTCCCGGACTAGTAATGACGAGCAGTACTTC. Translating gives CASSSRTSNDEQYF.

This CDR3 reads CASSLVAPITDTQYF. The CDR3 DNA is TGTGCCAGCAGCTTAGTAGCGCCAATCACAGATACGCAGTATTTT. This chain links TRBV7-6 with TRBJ2-3; D possibly corresponds to TRBD2 (5 bases). The CDR3 consists of 15 residues. Trimming cost V 1 base and J 2 bases, with 10 bases left between them. CDR1 is SGHVS and CDR2 is FNYEAQ in the germline V gene.

The J gene is TRBJ2-2, the V gene TRBV2; no clear D gene. The CDR3 loop spans 14 amino acids. Germline V CDR1 and CDR2: SNHLY, FYNNEI. V lost 5 bases and J lost 4, with 11 bases in between. CDR3 DNA sequence: TGTGCCAGCAGTTTGACCCGAAGCACCGGGGAGCTGTTTTTT. The encoded protein is CASSLTRSTGELFF.

The chain links TRBV28 to TRBJ2-1; TRBD1 or TRBD2 may be the D gene (5 bases each). The CDR3 runs to 10 residues. The V and J ends lost 8 bases and 9 bases respectively, with 8 bases between them. The germline V gene has CDR1 MDHEN and CDR2 SYDVKM. CDR3 amino acids: CASVGGEQFF. CDR3 coding DNA: TGTGCCAGCGTTGGGGGTGAGCAGTTCTTC.

In this sample, this clone turned up a few times. This chain joins TRBV11-2 and TRBJ2-3, with 10 bases lining up with TRBD2. CDR1 and CDR2 (germline): SGHAT, FQNNGV. The CDR3 spans 18 residues. V shed 5 bases and J 0 bases; nucleotides not matched to a gene: 11. The CDR3, as DNA: TGTGCCAGCAGCAAGAGCGGGAGGGCGGAAACTAGCACAGATACGCAGTATTTT. Translated: CASSKSGRAETSTDTQYF.

The chain recombines TRBV19 with TRBJ1-5, with D possibly TRBD1 on 5 matching bases. Trimming pared 3 bases from V and 2 bases from J, leaving 14 bases between. CDR1 is LNHDA and CDR2 is SQIVND in the germline V gene (reference sequence). This CDR3 has 16 residues. CDR3 loop: CASSIRDGTGNQPQHF. In DNA form, the CDR3 reads TGTGCCAGTAGTATCCGCGACGGGACGGGCAATCAGCCCCAGCATTTT.

The CDR3 sequence: CASSIPGTVNYGYTF. The CDR3 region has the DNA TGTGCCAGCAGCATACCTGGGACAGTCAACTATGGCTACACCTTC. The gene calls are TRBV5-4 and TRBJ1-2; 7 positions match TRBD1. The J segment lost 2 bases and the V segment lost 4 bases, leaving 8 bases of the junction unmatched. CDR3 length equals 15 residues. Germline V gives CDR1 SGHNT, CDR2 YYREEE (reference sequence).

The genes are TRBV27 and TRBJ1-2; 10 nucleotides line up with TRBD1. Trimming cost V 8 bases and J 7 bases; bases outside gene matches: 13. CDR3 size: 15 residues. CDR1 is MNHEY and CDR2 is SMNVEV in the germline V gene (reference sequence). The CDR3, as DNA: TGTGCCAGCTCATCCCCCGGGACAGGGGTATTTGGCTACACCTTC. This translates into CASSSPGTGVFGYTF.

This chain links TRBV29-1 with TRBJ2-7, with D tentatively TRBD1 or TRBD2 (5 bases each). This CDR3 is built from 12 residues. From germline, CDR1 is SQVTM and CDR2 ANQGSEA. V lost 0 bases and J 4 bases, leaving 7 bases between the germline ends. CDR3 residues: CSVEDGGYEQYF. As DNA, the CDR3 is TGCAGCGTTGAAGATGGGGGATACGAGCAGTACTTC.